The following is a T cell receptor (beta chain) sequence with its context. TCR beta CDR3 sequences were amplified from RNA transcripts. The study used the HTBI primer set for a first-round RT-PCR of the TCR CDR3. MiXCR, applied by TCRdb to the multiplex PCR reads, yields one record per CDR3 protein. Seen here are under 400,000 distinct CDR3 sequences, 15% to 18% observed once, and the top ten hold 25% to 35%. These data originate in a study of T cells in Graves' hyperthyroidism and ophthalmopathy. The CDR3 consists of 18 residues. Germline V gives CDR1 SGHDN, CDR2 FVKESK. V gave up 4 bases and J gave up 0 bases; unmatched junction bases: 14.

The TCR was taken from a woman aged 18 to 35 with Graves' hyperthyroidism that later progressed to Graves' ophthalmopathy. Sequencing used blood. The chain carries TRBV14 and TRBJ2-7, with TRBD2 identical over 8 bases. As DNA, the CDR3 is TGTGCCAGCAGCCCAGACGCTGGGTTCGGGACTAGCTCCTACGAGCAGTACTTC. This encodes CASSPDAGFGTSSYEQYF.